What follows are 31 T cell receptor beta chains derived from one specimen sequenced in a study of T cell repertoires in cytomegalovirus infection (dated by TCRdb to between 2018 and 2021). Instrument used: Illumina HiSeq 1500. TCRdb cleaned the public reads at Q25 with fastp, built clones with MiXCR and kept in-frame beta chains. A single entry per CDR3 protein holds the most common genes and DNA from its merged rows. Within this sample are 480,000 or so distinct CDR3 sequences, with about 11% of them counted one time only. In total, the top ten clones hold roughly 10% of the sample. The sequenced material came from PBMCs. The receptors come from a human donor in good health (CMV status not recorded). Some clones in this sample may be carry-over from other donors' samples.

V and J are TRBV14 and TRBJ2-1; tentatively, D is TRBD1 (6 bases). The CDR3 loop spans 16 amino acids. Germline CDR1 is SGHDN and CDR2 is FVKESK. V lost 2 bases and J lost 0, with 11 bases in between. The CDR3 DNA reads TGTGCCAGCAGCCAAAACAGGGCGCCCTCCTACAATGAGCAGTTCTTC. This encodes CASSQNRAPSYNEQFF.

This clonotype was detected ten times or more. The CDR3 nucleotides are TGTGCCAGCAGCTTACCGGGGACCACAGATACGCAGTATTTT. Protein: CASSLPGTTDTQYF. The chain links TRBV7-3 to TRBJ2-3; the D gene could be TRBD1 or TRBD2 (5 bases each). Trimming cost V 2 bases and J 2 bases, with 8 bases left between them. The germline V gene encodes CDR1 SGHTA and CDR2 FQGTGA. There are 14 residues in the CDR3.

This clonotype was detected many times. J is TRBJ2-2 and V is TRBV7-3; TRBD2 matches 9 bases. This CDR3 spans 16 amino acids. CDR1 and CDR2 (germline): SGHTA, FQGTGA. The V and J ends lost 5 bases and 5 bases, in that order; junction bases with no gene match: 9. The CDR3 coding sequence is TGTGCCAGCAGCCCTCAAGCGGGAGGTGGAACCGGGGAGCTGTTTTTT. Its translation: CASSPQAGGGTGELFF.

The chain carries TRBV12-5 and TRBJ1-2; TRBD1 matches 8 bases. CDR1 and CDR2 (germline): LGHNT, FRNRAP. The CDR3 contains 14 residues. With V trimmed by 0 bases and J by 6 bases, 3 bases remained unmatched. CDR3: CASGLVTGENGYTF. For the CDR3, the DNA is TGTGCTAGTGGTTTGGTGACAGGGGAGAATGGCTACACCTTC.

This chain uses TRBV5-1 with TRBJ1-1, with D uncertain. CDR3 size: 14 residues. Germline CDR1 is SGHRS and CDR2 is YFSETQ. Trimming took 0 bases from V and 4 from J, leaving 10 bases between them. The CDR3 sequence: CASSLDPLGTEAFF. The CDR3 nucleotides are TGCGCCAGCAGCTTGGACCCCCTGGGCACTGAAGCTTTCTTT.

The rearrangement links TRBV19 to TRBJ1-1, with TRBD1 identical over 9 bases. The CDR3 is made up of 16 amino acids. The trim removed 7 bases at V and 4 bases at J, leaving 13 bases unmatched. The germline gives CDR1 LNHDA, CDR2 SQIVND (reference sequence). In nucleotides, the CDR3 is TGTGCCAGTATCCTGTACAGGGGGCCGGGGAGCACTGAAGCTTTCTTT. Its translation: CASILYRGPGSTEAFF.

This clonotype was recorded at least ten times. This rearrangement joins TRBV4-1 to TRBJ1-5, with D uncertain. The CDR3 runs 15 residues. The germline gives CDR1 MGHRA, CDR2 YSYEKL. V gave up 1 base and J gave up 6 bases, with 13 bases separating them. The CDR3 sequence: CASSQVAATGQPQHF. The CDR3 DNA reads as TGCGCCAGCAGCCAAGTGGCAGCGACGGGTCAGCCCCAGCATTTT.

This clonotype was counted many times. The chain uses TRBV28 and TRBJ1-5, with 7 bases identical to TRBD1. CDR3 size: 14 residues. After removal of 4 bases from V and 4 bases from J, the junction contained 4 bases not matched to a gene. Germline V gene lookup returns CDR1 MDHEN and CDR2 SYDVKM. The CDR3 sequence is CASSSGTANQPQHF. In nucleotides, the CDR3 is TGTGCCAGCAGTTCCGGGACAGCAAATCAGCCCCAGCATTTT.

The CDR3 sequence: CSARDMGPGQTNYEQYF. The CDR3 DNA sequence: TGCAGTGCTAGAGATATGGGTCCGGGACAGACCAACTACGAGCAGTACTTC. The rearrangement uses TRBV20-1 and TRBJ2-7; TRBD1 agrees at 7 bases. The CDR3 loop spans 17 amino acids. Germline assignment: CDR1 DFQATT and CDR2 SNEGSKA (reference sequence). V was clipped by 0 bases and J by 3 bases; unmatched bases: 14.

There are many counts of this clonotype. The chain joins TRBV7-6 to TRBJ2-6; no clear D. Trimming shortened V by 2 bases and J by 0 bases, and 14 bases separated the two germline ends. Per germline, CDR1 SGHVS and CDR2 FNYEAQ. The CDR3 extends over 18 amino acids. The CDR3 DNA reads TGTGCCAGCAGCTTAAGGCTCATGGGTAGCTCTGGGGCCAACGTCCTGACTTTC. Protein: CASSLRLMGSSGANVLTF.

V is TRBV28 and J is TRBJ2-1; 12 bases map to TRBD2. The V gene's germline CDR1 is MDHEN and CDR2 SYDVKM. The length of the CDR3 is 15 residues. V was clipped by 5 bases and J by 10 bases; unmatched bases: 9. The chain's CDR3 is CASSAGLAGLWEQFF. The CDR3 DNA sequence: TGTGCCAGCAGTGCGGGACTAGCGGGCCTTTGGGAGCAGTTCTTC. Drawing the rest from reference TRBV28 and TRBJ2-1, the complete variable domain is DVKVTQSSRYLVKRTGEKVFLECVQDMDHENMFWYRQDPGLGLRLIYFSYDVKMKEKGDIPEGYSVSREKKERFSLILESASTNQTSMYLCASSAGLAGLWEQFFGPGTRLTVL.

This clonotype came up many times. The chain couples TRBV7-2 to TRBJ2-5, with D possibly being TRBD1 (6 bases). This CDR3 region has 14 residues. The germline gives CDR1 SGHTA, CDR2 FQGNSA. The V end lost 7 bases, the J end lost 3 bases, and 15 bases lay between the germline ends. The CDR3 DNA reads TGTGCCAGCATCCGAACCAGGGGAGAAGAGACCCAGTACTTC. This translates into CASIRTRGEETQYF.

Ten or more counts support this clonotype. The J gene is TRBJ2-2, the V gene TRBV6-1; 9 bases align to TRBD1. The CDR3 covers 16 residues. Germline V gene lookup returns CDR1 MNHNS and CDR2 SASEGT. V gave up 7 bases and J gave up 2 bases; unmatched junction bases: 8. CDR3 nucleotides: TGTGCCAGCACCCTTCTGGGACAGGGTAACACCGGGGAGCTGTTTTTT. Translating it yields CASTLLGQGNTGELFF.

This clonotype came up many times. The chain employs TRBV7-3 and TRBJ1-1, with 7 bases fitting TRBD1. This CDR3 is 14 amino acids long. V was pared by 5 bases and J by 3 bases, with 6 bases of the junction left unmatched. Looked up from germline, CDR1 is SGHTA and CDR2 is FQGTGA. The CDR3 loop reads CASSATGSDTEAFF. CDR3 DNA: TGTGCCAGCAGCGCGACAGGGTCGGACACTGAAGCTTTCTTT.

This clonotype was counted between two and nine times. An end of the junction does not agree with germline; a read error may underlie this. V gene TRBV7-7 combines with J gene TRBJ2-5, with D perhaps TRBD1 (6 bases). CDR3 size: 14 residues. CDR1 and CDR2 from the germline V gene are SSHAT and FNYEAQ (reference sequence). CDR3 sequence reads: CASSFSGVGETQYF. The DNA of the CDR3 is TGTGCTAGCAGCTTTTCAGGGGTTGGGGAGACCCAGTACTTC.

This clonotype has ten or more counts. The chain employs TRBV28 and TRBJ2-5; 8 positions match TRBD2. V lost 3 bases to trimming and J lost 13 bases; unmatched junction nucleotides: 7. This CDR3 spans 12 amino acids. Germline CDR1 and CDR2: MDHEN and SYDVKM. The CDR3 DNA reads as TGTGCCAGCAGTTTGCGGACTAGCCCCCCGTACTTC. Translating gives CASSLRTSPPYF. The full variable domain, its missing parts supplied by reference TRBV28 and TRBJ2-5, is DVKVTQSSRYLVKRTGEKVFLECVQDMDHENMFWYRQDPGLGLRLIYFSYDVKMKEKGDIPEGYSVSREKKERFSLILESASTNQTSMYLCASSLRTSPPYFGPGTRLLVL.

This clonotype has at least ten counts. The chain couples TRBV11-2 to TRBJ2-1, with D possibly matching TRBD2 (6 bases). The CDR3 runs 14 residues. Germline V gene lookup returns CDR1 SGHAT and CDR2 FQNNGV. The V end lost 4 bases, the J end lost 6 bases, and 13 bases lay between the germline ends. CDR3 loop: CASSSRRRGNEQFF. The CDR3 DNA reads TGTGCCAGCAGCTCTAGGAGGAGGGGCAATGAGCAGTTCTTC.

This clonotype has ten or more counts. The genes are TRBV19 and TRBJ2-1; 8 nucleotides align to TRBD2. Looked up from germline, CDR1 is LNHDA and CDR2 is SQIVND (reference sequence). CDR3 size: 17 residues. J gave up 5 bases and V 6 bases, and 15 bases lay outside the gene matches. The CDR3, as DNA: TGTGCCAGTAGCCATATAGGCCGGCTAGCGGGCGACAATGAGCAGTTCTTC. It codes for CASSHIGRLAGDNEQFF.

This chain joins TRBV29-1 and TRBJ1-1; 9 bases match TRBD1. The CDR3 spans 12 residues. V was pared by 6 bases and J by 3 bases, with 2 bases of the junction left unmatched. CDR1 and CDR2 from the germline V gene are SQVTM and ANQGSEA. The CDR3 DNA reads TGCAGCGTCTACAGGGGGCACACTGAAGCTTTCTTT. Encoded protein: CSVYRGHTEAFF.

Concerning this clonotype itself: The CDR3 end shows no conserved phenylalanine or tryptophan, and so a read error is likely. The DNA is left out, because the CDR3 cannot be placed on it with certainty; the CDR3 is given as TCRdb lists it. This rearrangement joins TRBV6-8 to TRBJ2-1; the table's D call, TRBD1, has no DNA check behind it. Looked up from germline, CDR1 is MNHGY and CDR2 is SAAAGT. The CDR3 length is 15 residues, termini included. CDR3 loop: CASSSRQGAHNEQVG.

This clonotype occurred a few times. The chain uses TRBV20-1 and TRBJ2-1; D is uncertain. Germline assignment: CDR1 DFQATT and CDR2 SNEGSKA (reference sequence). V lost 2 bases and J 6 bases, leaving 5 bases between the germline ends. The CDR3 extends over 11 amino acids. Here the CDR3 DNA reads TGCAGTGCTAGAATTATCAATGAGCAGTTCTTC. It specifies CSARIINEQFF.

This clonotype was picked up many times. This chain links TRBV11-1 with TRBJ2-7, with 11 bases identical to TRBD2. This CDR3 comprises 16 residues. Per germline, CDR1 SGHAT and CDR2 FQDESV (reference sequence). Losses at the gene ends were 5 bases for V and 3 bases for J; bases not matched to a gene: 9. CDR3 nucleotides: TGTGCCAGCAGCCAGAGACTAGCGGGATCTGGCTACGAGCAGTACTTC. Encoded protein: CASSQRLAGSGYEQYF.

The table lists this clonotype with many counts. The chain links TRBV12-3 or TRBV12-4 to TRBJ2-3; 8 bases line up with TRBD2. Trimming at V came to 3 bases and at J to 4 bases, leaving 6 bases not matched to a gene. The CDR3 consists of 15 residues. In DNA, the CDR3 is TGTGCCAGCAGTTTTGACCGGGGGGGGCCAGATACGCAGTATTTT. Translated, it gives CASSFDRGGPDTQYF.

This sequence joins TRBV11-3 and TRBJ2-1; TRBD1 matches at 7 bases. The germline gives CDR1 SGHNT, CDR2 YENEEA. With 5 bases clipped from V and 3 bases from J, the junction kept 4 bases outside the gene matches. CDR3 size: 14 residues. The CDR3 DNA sequence: TGTGCCAGCAGCGACAGGGTAGGCTACAATGAGCAGTTCTTC. Its protein is CASSDRVGYNEQFF.

The table lists this clonotype with many counts. This chain uses TRBV7-8 with TRBJ2-1; no definite D call. This CDR3 has 15 residues. The germline gives CDR1 SGHVS, CDR2 FQNEAQ. V lost 5 bases to trimming and J lost 5 bases, with 16 bases between them. The CDR3, as DNA: TGTGCCAGCAGCCCGCGACTCACTAAAGACAATGAGCAGTTCTTC. The encoded protein is CASSPRLTKDNEQFF.

This clonotype showed up many times. The J gene is TRBJ2-2, the V gene TRBV14; D not certain. The V end lost 1 base, the J end lost 11 bases, and 11 bases lay between the germline ends. The germline V gene encodes CDR1 SGHDN and CDR2 FVKESK. The CDR3 spans 13 residues. The CDR3 region is CASSQGLISELFF. The CDR3 DNA sequence: TGTGCCAGCAGCCAAGGTCTTATTAGTGAGCTGTTTTTT. The variable domain in full, with the rest retrieved from reference TRBV14 and TRBJ2-2, is EAGVTQFPSHSVIEKGQTVTLRCDPISGHDNLYWYRRVMGKEIKFLLHFVKESKQDESGMPNNRFLAERTGGTYSTLKVQPAELEDSGVYFCASSQGLISELFFGEGSRLTVL.

This clonotype showed up just a few times. The rearrangement uses TRBV10-3 and TRBJ2-1; 7 bases are a match to TRBD2. Germline CDR1 is ENHRY and CDR2 is SYGVKD. The CDR3 covers 15 residues. V lost 3 bases, J lost 5 bases, and 7 bases stayed unmatched. As DNA, the CDR3 is TGTGCCATCAGTGACTCGAGCGGGGTCCACAATGAGCAGTTCTTC. Translating gives CAISDSSGVHNEQFF.

This clonotype was recorded many times. The rearrangement links TRBV12-3 or TRBV12-4 to TRBJ1-6; weak D call: TRBD1 (6 bases). V shed 6 bases and J shed 6 bases, with 12 bases lying between them. The CDR3 extends over 14 amino acids. The CDR3: CASSVQGGNSPLHF. CDR3 nucleotides: TGTGCCAGCAGCGTACAGGGAGGTAATTCACCCCTCCACTTT.

At least ten counts were recorded for this clonotype. The rearrangement joins TRBV18 to TRBJ2-7; TRBD2 matches 14 bases. The junction had 14 bases not matched to a gene; V was cut back by 3 bases and J by 7 bases. The CDR3 has 18 amino acids. CDR1 and CDR2 from the germline V gene are KGHSH and LQKENI. The CDR3 DNA reads as TGTGCCAGCTCACCGAAACCGGGACTAGCGGGAGTCCTAGGAGAGCAGTACTTC. This gives the protein CASSPKPGLAGVLGEQYF. Full variable domain (missing parts from reference TRBV18 and TRBJ2-7): NAGVMQNPRHLVRRRGQEARLRCSPMKGHSHVYWYRQLPEEGLKFMVYLQKENIIDESGMPKERFSAEFPKEGPSILRIQQVVRGDSAAYFCASSPKPGLAGVLGEQYFGPGTRLTVT.

This clonotype was seen ten or more times. CDR3: CASSLRRYGSDTQYF. CDR3 bases: TGTGCCAGCAGTTTAAGACGGTATGGGTCCGATACGCAGTATTTT. This chain connects TRBV27 to TRBJ2-3; D not resolved. Germline values: CDR1 MNHEY, CDR2 SMNVEV (reference sequence). The ends were cut back, 2 bases at V and 6 bases at J, with 15 bases in the middle. The CDR3 sequence is 15 residues long.

V and J are TRBV7-3 and TRBJ2-2; TRBD2 matches at 8 bases. Germline V gives CDR1 SGHTA, CDR2 FQGTGA. This CDR3 contains 15 residues. V gave up 5 bases and J gave up 4 bases; unmatched junction bases: 6. CDR3 sequence reads: CASSPTGTSTGELFF. In DNA, the CDR3 is TGTGCCAGCAGCCCGACCGGGACTAGCACCGGGGAGCTGTTTTTT.